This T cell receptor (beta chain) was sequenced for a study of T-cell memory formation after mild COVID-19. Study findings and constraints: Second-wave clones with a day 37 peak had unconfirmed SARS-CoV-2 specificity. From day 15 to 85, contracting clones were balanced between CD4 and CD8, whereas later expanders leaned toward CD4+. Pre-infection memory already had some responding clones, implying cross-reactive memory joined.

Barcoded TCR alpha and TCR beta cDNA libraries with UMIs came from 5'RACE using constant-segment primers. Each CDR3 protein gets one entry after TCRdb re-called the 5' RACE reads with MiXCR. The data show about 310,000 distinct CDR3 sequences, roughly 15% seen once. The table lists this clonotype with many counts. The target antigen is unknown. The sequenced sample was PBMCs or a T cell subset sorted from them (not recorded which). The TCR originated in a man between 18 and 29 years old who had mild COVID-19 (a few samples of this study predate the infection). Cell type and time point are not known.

CDR3 loop: CASSSQGNEQYF. The CDR3 DNA follows: TGTGCCAGCAGTTCACAGGGAAACGAGCAGTACTTC. This chain links TRBV12-3 or TRBV12-4 with TRBJ2-7; D is possibly TRBD1 (6 bases). V was trimmed by 4 bases and J by 5 bases, leaving 9 bases between them. The CDR3 runs 12 residues.